The clone carrying this T cell receptor beta chain was seen repeatedly, ten times or more. This record comes from a study of T cells in Graves' hyperthyroidism and ophthalmopathy. Exclusion of patients followed from uncontrolled infection, other autoimmune disease, pregnancy or lactation. What was amplified from RNA transcripts were TCR beta CDR3 regions. The primer set for the first-round RT-PCR of the TCR CDR3 was HTBI. TCRdb passed the multiplex PCR reads through MiXCR, listing each CDR3 protein once. The profile covers 370,000 or so distinct CDR3 sequences, with roughly 13% appearing a single time and more than 20% taken by the ten largest. The CDR3 extends over 18 amino acids. V lost 4 bases and J lost 7; bases outside the gene matches: 12. Germline lookup yields CDR1 SGHRS and CDR2 YFSETQ.

The chain carries TRBV5-1 and TRBJ2-2; 14 positions agree with TRBD2. Sequences were obtained from blood. This clonotype originated in a man between 25 and 39 years old with Graves' hyperthyroidism that later progressed to Graves' ophthalmopathy. DNA for the CDR3: TGCGCCAGCAGCAAGGACGGACGGACTAGCGGGGGGAGCGGGGAGCTGTTTTTT. Translated, it gives CASSKDGRTSGGSGELFF.